The 32 T cell receptor beta chains below all came from one sample that was sequenced in a study of blood T cell repertoires in COVID-19. This table comes from immunoSEQ multiplex PCR, and its TCRdb copy is limited to in-frame clones, with some not included. The data contain about 81,000 clones, around 89% of them singletons. The sample consisted of PBMCs or T cells enriched from blood (not recorded which). Receptors originate from a woman in her forties or fifties with acute COVID-19.

The table lists this clone with a count of one. This chain uses TRBV27 with TRBJ2-5; D is unclear. From germline, CDR1 is MNHEY and CDR2 SMNVEV (reference sequence). The CDR3 runs to 11 residues. V lost 3 bases to trimming and J lost 5 bases, with 4 bases between them. CDR3 DNA sequence: TGTGCCAGCAGTTTCCAGGAGACCCAGTACTTC. It translates to CASSFQETQYF.

This chain joins TRBV19 and TRBJ2-2; the match to TRBD2 covers 8 bases. The V gene end was trimmed by 3 bases and the J gene end by 2 bases; junction bases not matched to a gene: 8. Germline loops: CDR1 LNHDA, CDR2 SQIVND (reference sequence). CDR3 size: 17 residues. In DNA, the CDR3 is TGTGCCAGTAGTATGTCCAGCGGGAGCTTCAACACCGGGGAGCTGTTTTTT. Translated: CASSMSSGSFNTGELFF.

The rearrangement joins TRBV28 to TRBJ2-1; perhaps TRBD2 as D (6 bases). Trimming removed 6 bases from V and 4 bases from J, with 22 bases in between. Per the germline V gene, CDR1 is MDHEN and CDR2 is SYDVKM. The CDR3 totals 17 residues. CDR3 amino acids: CASSLGGGIQGYNEQFF. The CDR3 region has the DNA TGTGCCAGCAGCCTCGGAGGCGGGATCCAAGGGTACAATGAGCAGTTCTTC.

The chain recombines TRBV29-1 with TRBJ1-2, with 10 bases that match TRBD1. V lost 3 bases, J lost 3 bases, and 10 bases stayed unmatched. Germline lookup yields CDR1 SQVTM and CDR2 ANQGSEA. CDR3 size: 16 residues. CDR3 amino acids: CSVEFGDRGSYYGYTF. CDR3 DNA sequence: TGCAGCGTTGAGTTTGGGGACAGGGGTTCTTACTATGGCTACACCTTC.

This sequence joins TRBV5-1 and TRBJ2-1; no reliable D call. V was clipped by 0 bases and J by 4 bases, with 5 bases between them. Germline values: CDR1 SGHRS, CDR2 YFSETQ. CDR3 length: 13 amino acids. CDR3 DNA: TGCGCCAGCAGCTTGGACTCGTACAATGAGCAGTTCTTC. Amino acid sequence: CASSLDSYNEQFF.

This sequence joins TRBV5-1 and TRBJ1-4; 9 nucleotides align to TRBD1. The J segment lost 6 bases and the V segment lost 4 bases, leaving 7 bases of the junction unmatched. Germline CDR1 reads SGHRS; CDR2 reads YFSETQ. CDR3 length: 15 residues. As DNA, the CDR3 is TGCGCCAGCAGCCCTCAGGACAGGGGAGATGAAAAACTGTTTTTT. Protein product: CASSPQDRGDEKLFF.

The V gene is TRBV5-1, the J gene TRBJ2-3; 8 nucleotides agree with TRBD1. This CDR3 comprises 15 residues. V trimming: 4 bases; J trimming: 3 bases; junction bases outside the gene matches: 7. Germline V gives CDR1 SGHRS, CDR2 YFSETQ. The chain's CDR3 is CASSLGQGRTDTQYF. The DNA for the CDR3 is TGCGCCAGCAGCCTCGGACAGGGAAGAACAGATACGCAGTATTTT.

This clone was observed a single time. The rearrangement links TRBV27 to TRBJ2-7; TRBD1 is a possible D gene (6 bases). Trimming took 6 bases from V and 1 from J, leaving 7 bases between them. This CDR3 has 12 residues. Germline V CDR1 and CDR2: MNHEY, SMNVEV (reference sequence). The CDR3 sequence is CASRTGSYEQYF. The CDR3 coding sequence is TGTGCCAGCAGAACAGGGTCCTACGAGCAGTACTTC.

V usage is TRBV10-2 and J usage is TRBJ1-1, with 7 bases aligning to TRBD1. V was pared by 5 bases and J by 0 bases, with 6 bases of the junction left unmatched. The CDR3 consists of 15 residues. Per the germline V gene, CDR1 is WSHSY and CDR2 is SAAADI. In DNA form, the CDR3 reads TGCGCCAGCAGTTTGACAGGGAGAATGAACACTGAAGCTTTCTTT. Protein sequence: CASSLTGRMNTEAFF.

This clone was observed a single time. V is TRBV29-1 and J is TRBJ2-1; 9 bases are a match to TRBD2. Trimming took 2 bases from V and 8 from J; bases not matched to a gene: 7. The CDR3 is 14 amino acids. Germline-derived CDR1 and CDR2 are SQVTM and ANQGSEA. The CDR3 region is CSVEPGLAGDEQFF. The DNA for the CDR3 is TGCAGCGTTGAACCGGGACTAGCAGGCGATGAGCAGTTCTTC.

CDR3 bases: TGCGCCAGCAGCCTCTTGCGCCCAGGGCTTCGCACTGAAGCTTTCTTT. It translates to CASSLLRPGLRTEAFF. The chain joins TRBV4-1 to TRBJ1-1, with D perhaps matching TRBD1 (5 bases). This CDR3 has 16 amino acids. With 4 bases removed from V and 4 bases from J, the gap between germline ends came to 19 bases. Germline V gene data show CDR1 as MGHRA and CDR2 as YSYEKL.

The V gene is TRBV27, the J gene TRBJ1-4, with 7 nucleotides matching TRBD1. Germline CDR1 MNHEY, CDR2 SMNVEV (reference sequence). V trimming: 8 bases; J trimming: 2 bases; junction bases outside the gene matches: 5. There are 14 residues in the CDR3. The CDR3 DNA follows: TGTGCCAGCCGGTTACAGGGGACTAATGAAAAACTGTTTTTT. Protein sequence: CASRLQGTNEKLFF.

This chain uses TRBV25-1 with TRBJ2-1; 7 bases fit TRBD2. After removal of 2 bases from V and 2 bases from J, the junction contained 6 bases not matched to a gene. The V gene's germline CDR1 is MGHDK and CDR2 SYGVNS. This CDR3 has 16 amino acids. CDR3 nucleotides: TGTGCCAGCAGTGAAATCGGCGGGAGCACCTACAATGAGCAGTTCTTC. Translating it yields CASSEIGGSTYNEQFF.

This sequence joins TRBV2 and TRBJ1-4; D unclear. Looked up from germline, CDR1 is SNHLY and CDR2 is FYNNEI. V gave up 4 bases and J gave up 8 bases, with 11 bases separating them. CDR3 length: 13 amino acids. As DNA, the CDR3 is TGTGCCAGCAGTGGGGCAGGTAGAGAAAAACTGTTTTTT. It yields the protein CASSGAGREKLFF.

The CDR3 sequence: CASKLRENTEAFF. CDR3 DNA: TGTGCCAGCAAGTTGAGAGAGAACACTGAAGCTTTCTTT. The chain has TRBV6-5 and TRBJ1-1; D unclear. Trimming shortened V by 7 bases and J by 1 base, and 10 bases separated the two germline ends. Looked up from germline, CDR1 is MNHEY and CDR2 is SVGAGI. CDR3 length: 13 amino acids.

The rearrangement links TRBV19 to TRBJ1-1; 9 bases line up with TRBD1. Germline CDR1 and CDR2: LNHDA and SQIVND (reference sequence). The CDR3 has 17 residues. Germline trimming cut 2 bases from V and 5 bases from J; bases unmatched to any gene: 12. This CDR3 is CASSINRAGTGRTEAFF. In nucleotides, the CDR3 is TGTGCCAGTAGTATAAATAGAGCGGGGACAGGGAGAACTGAAGCTTTCTTT. Variable domain in full (rest from reference TRBV19 and TRBJ1-1): DGGITQSPKYLFRKEGQNVTLSCEQNLNHDAMYWYRQDPGQGLRLIYYSQIVNDFQKGDIAEGYSVSREKKESFPLTVTSAQKNPTAFYLCASSINRAGTGRTEAFFGQGTRLTVV.

This clone appeared once. This chain links TRBV4-3 with TRBJ1-6; 8 positions agree with TRBD1. CDR3 length: 15 amino acids. CDR1 and CDR2 from the germline V gene are LGHNA and YSLEER. The J segment lost 6 bases and the V segment lost 7 bases, leaving 8 bases of the junction unmatched. The DNA for the CDR3 is TGCGCCAGCACGACAGGGGCATCGACTAATTCACCCCTCCACTTT. Protein: CASTTGASTNSPLHF.

V gene TRBV6-5 combines with J gene TRBJ1-2, with 7 bases matching TRBD1. The CDR3 spans 13 residues. The V gene's germline CDR1 is MNHEY and CDR2 SVGAGI. The V gene end was trimmed by 2 bases and the J gene end by 8 bases; junction bases not matched to a gene: 5. This chain's CDR3 is CASSYGRGRGYTF. The CDR3 DNA reads as TGTGCCAGCAGTTACGGCAGGGGGAGAGGCTACACCTTC.

This chain joins TRBV6-5 and TRBJ1-3; D unresolved. Deletions cut 0 bases from V and 4 bases from J, with 10 bases between. Per germline, CDR1 MNHEY and CDR2 SVGAGI. This CDR3 region has 15 residues. The CDR3 coding sequence is TGTGCCAGCAGTTACTCGCCCGGAGGAGGAAACACCATATATTTT. Translation: CASSYSPGGGNTIYF.

The chain carries TRBV6-2 or TRBV6-3 and TRBJ1-1; 8 bases fit TRBD1. Germline CDR1 and CDR2: MNHEY and SVGEGT. The CDR3 runs to 16 residues. The V segment lost 2 bases and the J segment 5 bases; nucleotides outside the gene matches: 10. The CDR3, as DNA: TGTGCCAGCAGTTACGGACAGGGTCGGGGGAGGACTGAAGCTTTCTTT. Amino acids: CASSYGQGRGRTEAFF.

This clone has a handful of counts. J is TRBJ2-5 and V is TRBV9; no reliable D call. There are 14 residues in the CDR3. From germline, CDR1 is SGDLS and CDR2 YYNGEE. The V and J ends lost 0 bases and 5 bases respectively, with 11 bases between them. Here the CDR3 reads CASSVGSLRETQYF. Here the CDR3 DNA reads TGTGCCAGCAGCGTAGGATCCCTCCGGGAGACCCAGTACTTC.

V is TRBV3-1 (or the pseudogene TRBV3-2) and J is TRBJ1-1; 11 bases line up with TRBD1. This CDR3 is 15 amino acids long. Germline-derived CDR1 and CDR2 are LGHDT and YNNKEL (reference sequence). Trimming at V came to 3 bases and at J to 5 bases, leaving 5 bases not matched to a gene. The CDR3 loop is CASSQFRDRGTEAFF. For the CDR3, the DNA is TGTGCCAGCAGCCAGTTCAGGGACAGGGGGACTGAAGCTTTCTTT.

The chain carries TRBV11-3 and TRBJ1-1; no reliable D call. The germline V and J ends were trimmed by 1 base and 7 bases, with 10 bases remaining between them. This CDR3 has 13 residues. The germline V gene has CDR1 SGHNT and CDR2 YENEEA. CDR3 sequence: CASSLGKQSEAFF. DNA of the CDR3: TGTGCCAGCAGCTTAGGCAAACAGAGTGAAGCTTTCTTT. Full variable domain (rest looked up from reference TRBV11-3 and TRBJ1-1): EAGVVQSPRYKIIEKKQPVAFWCNPISGHNTLYWYLQNLGQGPELLIRYENEEAVDDSQLPKDRFSAERLKGVDSTLKIQPAELGDSAVYLCASSLGKQSEAFFGQGTRLTVV.

The gene calls are TRBV27 and TRBJ2-3; TRBD2 matches at 12 bases. V gave up 5 bases and J gave up 1 base; unmatched junction bases: 7. This CDR3 comprises 17 residues. The germline V gene encodes CDR1 MNHEY and CDR2 SMNVEV (reference sequence). The CDR3 is CASSPWTSGMGTDTQYF. In DNA form, the CDR3 reads TGTGCCAGCAGTCCCTGGACTAGCGGGATGGGCACAGATACGCAGTATTTT.

CDR3 sequence reads: CASRRTGEGGYTF. In DNA, the CDR3 is TGTGCCAGCAGACGGACAGGGGAGGGAGGCTACACCTTC. The chain recombines TRBV27 with TRBJ1-2; 9 nucleotides agree with TRBD1. Trimming took 6 bases from V and 8 from J; bases not matched to a gene: 7. CDR3 length: 13 residues. Germline V gene sequence: CDR1 MNHEY, CDR2 SMNVEV (reference sequence).

Notes on this clone: Other DNA sequences in the same sample also yield this CDR3. This chain uses TRBV11-2 with TRBJ2-7; D gene uncertain. With 0 bases removed from V and 4 bases from J, the gap between germline ends came to 4 bases. Per the germline V gene, CDR1 is SGHAT and CDR2 is FQNNGV. This CDR3 region has 12 residues. The CDR3 loop is CASSLDRYEQYF. CDR3 DNA sequence: TGTGCCAGCAGCTTAGATAGATACGAGCAGTACTTC. The full variable domain, completed using reference TRBV11-2 and TRBJ2-7, is EAGVAQSPRYKIIEKRQSVAFWCNPISGHATLYWYQQILGQGPKLLIQFQNNGVVDDSQLPKDRFSAERLKGVDSTLKIQPAKLEDSAVYLCASSLDRYEQYFGPGTRLTVT.

V and J are TRBV7-2 and TRBJ1-1; possible D gene TRBD1, 6 bases. The V end was cut by 4 bases, the J end by 2 bases, with 11 bases between. The CDR3 extends over 14 amino acids. Per germline, CDR1 SGHTA and CDR2 FQGNSA. The CDR3 loop is CASSSRTDNTEAFF. CDR3 coding DNA: TGTGCCAGCAGCTCTCGGACAGACAACACTGAAGCTTTCTTT. Full variable domain (remainder filled in from reference TRBV7-2 and TRBJ1-1): GAGVSQSPSNKVTEKGKDVELRCDPISGHTALYWYRQSLGQGLEFLIYFQGNSAPDKSGLPSDRFSAERTGGSVSTLTIQRTQQEDSAVYLCASSSRTDNTEAFFGQGTRLTVV.

The J gene is TRBJ2-7, the V gene TRBV7-8, with 8 bases lining up with TRBD1. The V gene's germline CDR1 is SGHVS and CDR2 FQNEAQ. The CDR3 runs 15 residues. The ends lost 2 bases at V and 5 bases at J; junction bases unmatched: 8. Here the CDR3 DNA reads TGTGCCAGCAGCTTAATGGGGCAGGGGGCCCACGAGCAGTACTTC. It specifies CASSLMGQGAHEQYF.

This chain connects TRBV3-1 (or the pseudogene TRBV3-2) to TRBJ1-5, with a possible D match to TRBD1 (6 bases). Germline loops: CDR1 LGHDT, CDR2 YNNKEL (reference sequence). This CDR3 spans 13 amino acids. V was shortened by 0 bases and J by 9 bases, with 9 bases between the two germline ends. The CDR3 DNA sequence: TGTGCCAGCAGCCAAGAGGGCAGGGGGCCCCAGCATTTT. Translation: CASSQEGRGPQHF.

The chain employs TRBV14 and TRBJ2-7, with 7 nucleotides matching TRBD2. In germline, CDR1 is SGHDN, CDR2 FVKESK. Trimming cost V 1 base and J 3 bases; bases outside gene matches: 6. The CDR3 is made up of 15 amino acids. CDR3 in DNA: TGTGCCAGCAGCCAAGGGGCGGGAGAAATCTACGAGCAGTACTTC. It translates to CASSQGAGEIYEQYF.

This clone was picked up a small number of times. Additional DNA sequences in this sample encode the identical CDR3. This CDR3 reads CASSLGQNYEQYF. Written as DNA, the CDR3 is TGCGCCAGCAGCTTGGGACAGAACTACGAGCAGTACTTC. The V gene is TRBV5-1, the J gene TRBJ2-7; D might be TRBD1 (5 bases). Germline-derived CDR1 and CDR2 are SGHRS and YFSETQ. Trimming took off 0 bases at V and 3 bases at J, with 7 bases between the two ends. The CDR3 has 13 residues.

The J gene is TRBJ1-1, the V gene TRBV19; D gene ambiguous. Trimming shortened V by 5 bases and J by 5 bases, and 12 bases separated the two germline ends. The CDR3 totals 13 residues. The V gene's germline CDR1 is LNHDA and CDR2 SQIVND (reference sequence). The CDR3 DNA follows: TGTGCCAGTAGTCCCTCCCCCCGGACTGAAGCTTTCTTT. Translating it yields CASSPSPRTEAFF. The complete variable domain, with remaining parts taken from reference TRBV19 and TRBJ1-1, reads DGGITQSPKYLFRKEGQNVTLSCEQNLNHDAMYWYRQDPGQGLRLIYYSQIVNDFQKGDIAEGYSVSREKKESFPLTVTSAQKNPTAFYLCASSPSPRTEAFFGQGTRLTVV.